One sample yielded the 22 T cell receptor beta chains listed below, sequenced in a study of T cell clonality in common variable immunodeficiency. Profiled with immunoSEQ multiplex PCR; TCRdb holds only in-frame clones, not every one. This sample has tens of thousands of clones and no singletons, with 2.1% in the ten largest. Material: peripheral blood mononuclear cells. The receptors originated from a person aged 18 to 75 in good health.

This clone appeared many times. The read halts 3 residues ahead of the CDR3 end, with the missing end drawn from the germline J gene. The V call is TRBV5-1, the J call TRBJ1-3, with 7 bases identical to TRBD1. This CDR3 has 16 residues. Germline CDR1 reads SGHRS; CDR2 reads YFSETQ. Germline trimming cut 0 bases from V and 0 bases from J; bases unmatched to any gene: 3. The covered CDR3 bases are TGCGCCAGCAGCTTGGAGGGGGCAAGCTCTGGAAACACC. Protein sequence: CASSLEGASSGNT. The CDR3 in full is CASSLEGASSGNTIYF.

This clone has at least ten counts. The DNA ends 3 residues before the CDR3 does, and the rest of the CDR3 is filled in from the germline J gene. The rearrangement joins TRBV20-1 to TRBJ2-2; 8 nucleotides agree with TRBD2. With 2 bases clipped from V and 3 bases from J, the junction kept 14 bases outside the gene matches. This CDR3 region has 18 residues. Germline V gives CDR1 DFQATT, CDR2 SNEGSKA (reference sequence). This chain's CDR3 is CSARRAERGNWDTGELFF. CDR3 bases read: TGCAGTGCTAGAAGGGCGGAGCGGGGGAATTGGGACACCGGGGAG.

This clone has ten or more counts. From the germline J gene comes the end of the CDR3, since the read stops 3 residues before it. This rearrangement joins TRBV6-2 or TRBV6-3 to TRBJ1-2; TRBD1 might be the D (6 bases). The CDR3 has 14 residues. Germline V CDR1 and CDR2: MNHEY, SVGEGT. The sequenced CDR3 bases are TGTGCCAGCAGTTATAATACAGGGCCCGGGGGC. Translated: CASSYNTGPGG. From start to end, the CDR3 is CASSYNTGPGGYTF.

The sample holds many counts of this clone. The CDR3 end falls 3 residues outside the read, so it is completed with the germline J gene. The chain carries TRBV7-2 and TRBJ2-5, with 8 bases aligning to TRBD1. Trimming removed 5 bases from V and 2 bases from J; junction bases left unmatched: 4. The length of the CDR3 is 14 residues. CDR1 and CDR2 (germline): SGHTA, FQGNSA. The CDR3 bases that were read are TGTGCCAGCAGCCGGACAGGGATACAAGAGACC. Translating it yields CASSRTGIQET. The complete CDR3 protein is CASSRTGIQETQYF.

This clone was counted ten times or more. From the germline J gene comes the end of the CDR3, since the read stops 3 residues before it. The chain has TRBV4-1 and TRBJ1-2, with 8 bases fitting TRBD1. J gave up 2 bases and V 1 base, and 6 bases lay outside the gene matches. The CDR3 is 16 residues long. Per germline, CDR1 MGHRA and CDR2 YSYEKL. CDR3 DNA, as far as it was read: TGCGCCAGCAGCCAAGGGTCGACAGGGGCAAACTATGGC. Encoded protein: CASSQGSTGANYG. The whole CDR3 sequence is CASSQGSTGANYGYTF.

This clone has just a few counts. The CDR3: CAWSVQVPGRLGYTF. Partial CDR3 DNA: TGTGCCTGGAGTGTACAGGTCCCAGGGCGCTTGGGC. The genes are TRBV30 and TRBJ1-2; perhaps TRBD1 as D (5 bases). The read finishes 3 residues shy of the CDR3 end, and the germline J gene is used to complete it. The germline CDR1 and CDR2 sequences are GTSNPN and SVGIG (reference sequence). The CDR3 runs 15 residues.

About this clone: The read comes to an end 3 residues before the CDR3 does, leaving the germline J gene to fill in the end. The chain links TRBV2 to TRBJ1-2; D perhaps matches TRBD1 (5 bases). From germline, CDR1 is SNHLY and CDR2 FYNNEI. The CDR3 loop spans 15 amino acids. CDR3 in amino acids: CASSESVTEFYDYTF. Incomplete CDR3 DNA: TGTGCCAGCAGTGAATCTGTGACAGAGTTCTACGAC.

This clone was detected ten times or more. The CDR3 extends 3 residues past the end of the read, so its final part is completed from the germline J gene. The V gene is TRBV9, the J gene TRBJ2-2; TRBD2 matches at 8 bases. CDR1 and CDR2 from the germline V gene are SGDLS and YYNGEE. The CDR3 spans 15 residues. The J segment lost 5 bases and the V segment lost 0 bases, leaving 3 bases of the junction unmatched. The CDR3 spells CASSVVLAGTGELFF. CDR3 bases read: TGTGCCAGCAGCGTAGTATTAGCGGGAACCGGGGAG.

This clone was seen repeatedly, ten times or more. The CDR3 end lies 3 residues beyond the end of the read and is filled in from the germline J gene. The rearrangement links TRBV30 to TRBJ1-4; D may be TRBD1 (6 bases). V was clipped by 2 bases and J by 7 bases, with 14 bases between them. CDR1 is GTSNPN and CDR2 is SVGIG in the germline V gene (reference sequence). CDR3 length: 14 residues. The covered CDR3 bases are TGTGCCTGGAGTATCACCAGGGGTCGTGAAAAA. Its translation is CAWSITRGREK. From start to end, the CDR3 is CAWSITRGREKLFF.

A word on this clone: The read halts 3 residues ahead of the CDR3 end, with the missing end drawn from the germline J gene. The chain couples TRBV18 to TRBJ1-2, with a possible D match to TRBD1 (6 bases). Germline CDR1 KGHSH, CDR2 LQKENI. The CDR3 loop spans 15 amino acids. The CDR3 loop is CASLQSSGGSYDYTF. The part of the CDR3 DNA that was read is TGTGCCAGCCTCCAATCTAGCGGGGGCTCCTACGAC.

This clone appeared many times. The CDR3 end is not reached by the read, which stops 3 residues before it; the germline J gene fills it in. The chain has TRBV6-2 or TRBV6-3 and TRBJ2-7; 9 bases line up with TRBD1. The length of the CDR3 is 14 residues. Germline assignment: CDR1 MNHEY and CDR2 SVGEGT. V shed 7 bases and J 4 bases; nucleotides not matched to a gene: 8. The DNA read from the CDR3 is TGTGCCAGCACCGAGACAGGGGGGAATTACGAG. This sequence encodes CASTETGGNYE. The entire CDR3 protein reads CASTETGGNYEQYF.

This clone has a count of ten or more. The read is 3 residues too short to cover the CDR3 end, so that end is filled in from the germline J gene. V and J are TRBV2 and TRBJ2-2, with TRBD1 matching 8 bases. J lost 5 bases, V lost 6 bases, and 2 bases had no gene match. This CDR3 contains 13 residues. Germline assignment: CDR1 SNHLY and CDR2 FYNNEI. CDR3 amino acids: CASRQGDTGELFF. The CDR3 DNA, read in part, is TGTGCCAGCAGACAGGGGGATACCGGGGAG. The full variable domain, with the rest looked up from reference TRBV2 and TRBJ2-2, is EPEVTQTPSHQVTQMGQEVILRCVPISNHLYFYWYRQILGQKVEFLVSFYNNEISEKSEIFDDQFSVERPDGSNFTLKIRSTKLEDSAMYFCASRQGDTGELFFGEGSRLTVL.

This clone was picked up many times. The read stops 3 residues short of the end of the CDR3; the missing end is completed from the germline J gene. The genes are TRBV30 and TRBJ1-3; D unclear. The CDR3 consists of 12 residues. From germline, CDR1 is GTSNPN and CDR2 SVGIG (reference sequence). V lost 5 bases, J lost 1 base, and 6 bases lay in between. CDR3 DNA, as far as it was read: TGTGCCTGGTCCTTTTCTGGAAACACC. It yields the protein CAWSFSGNT. The CDR3 in its entirety is CAWSFSGNTIYF.

This clone was seen at least ten times. The CDR3 end lies 3 residues beyond the end of the read and is filled in from the germline J gene. The gene calls are TRBV5-4 and TRBJ2-5, with 11 bases matching TRBD2. Losses at the gene ends were 6 bases for V and 4 bases for J; bases not matched to a gene: 8. This CDR3 has 15 residues. The germline V gene has CDR1 SGHNT and CDR2 YYREEE (reference sequence). This CDR3 reads CASIRSGGAGETQYF. The part of the CDR3 DNA that was read is TGTGCCAGCATCCGTAGCGGGGGGGCGGGAGAGACC. The full variable domain, completed using reference TRBV5-4 and TRBJ2-5, is ETGVTQSPTHLIKTRGQQVTLRCSSQSGHNTVSWYQQALGQGPQFIFQYYREEENGRGNFPPRFSGLQFPNYSSELNVNALELDDSALYLCASIRSGGAGETQYFGPGTRLLVL.

This clone was seen at least ten times. The CDR3 goes on 3 residues after the read ends, and that part is filled in from the germline J gene. The V call is TRBV6-1, the J call TRBJ1-1; D is unresolved. Germline V gives CDR1 MNHNS, CDR2 SASEGT. V was trimmed by 4 bases and J by 3 bases, leaving 9 bases between them. The CDR3 is made up of 13 amino acids. Here the CDR3 reads CASSARSHTEAFF. The covered CDR3 bases are TGTGCCAGCAGTGCACGGTCTCACACTGAA.

For this clone: Read data end 3 residues before the CDR3 end; the end is taken from the germline J gene. V gene TRBV6-2 or TRBV6-3 combines with J gene TRBJ1-2, with 10 bases matching TRBD1. Germline V CDR1 and CDR2: MNHEY, SVGEGT. The CDR3 runs to 16 residues. The CDR3 sequence is CASSYGDRGTYNDYTF. The sequenced CDR3 bases are TGTGCCAGCAGTTACGGGGACAGGGGCACCTACAATGAC.

In its sample, this clone was seen many times. Sequencing ends 3 residues short of the CDR3 end; the germline J gene provides the rest. The chain recombines TRBV2 with TRBJ2-2; D unresolved. In germline, CDR1 is SNHLY, CDR2 FYNNEI. V dropped 5 bases and J dropped 4 bases, with 14 bases sitting between them. This CDR3 spans 15 amino acids. Incomplete CDR3 DNA: TGTGCCAGCAGTCTAACAACCCCGGGCACCGGGGAG. Its translation is CASSLTTPGTGE. The entire CDR3 sequence reads CASSLTTPGTGELFF.

This clone was seen ten or more times. Read data end 3 residues before the CDR3 end; the end is taken from the germline J gene. J is TRBJ1-2 and V is TRBV20-1, with TRBD1 matching 8 bases. The CDR3 has 13 amino acids. V lost 6 bases and J lost 6; bases outside the gene matches: 9. Germline V CDR1 and CDR2: DFQATT, SNEGSKA (reference sequence). The CDR3 spells CSASGRQGNGYTF. The CDR3 bases that were read are TGCAGTGCCAGCGGGCGACAGGGGAATGGC.

This clone was counted many times. The read ends 3 residues shy of where the CDR3 ends; the end is completed using the germline J gene. V gene TRBV14 combines with J gene TRBJ1-6; D is unclear. Trimming took off 5 bases at V and 4 bases at J, with 3 bases between the two ends. The CDR3 consists of 12 residues. Germline V gene sequence: CDR1 SGHDN, CDR2 FVKESK. The CDR3 here is CASSSYNSPLHF. The sequenced CDR3 bases are TGTGCCAGCAGCTCATATAATTCACCC.

This clone was recorded at least ten times. The observed sequence ends 3 residues before the CDR3 terminus, with the missing tail filled in from the germline J gene. J is TRBJ2-1 and V is TRBV13; TRBD2 matches at 8 bases. V was pared by 5 bases and J by 0 bases, with 6 bases of the junction left unmatched. CDR1 is PRHDT, CDR2 FYEKMQ, per germline (reference sequence). There are 16 residues in the CDR3. CDR3 bases read: TGTGCCAGCAGCACCCGCGGGGGGAGCTCCTACAATGAG. It yields the protein CASSTRGGSSYNE. The CDR3 reads in full as CASSTRGGSSYNEQFF.

This clone was counted many times. Sequencing ends 3 residues short of the CDR3 end; the germline J gene provides the rest. The V and J genes are TRBV6-1 and TRBJ2-5; weak D call: TRBD2 (5 bases). This CDR3 is 17 amino acids long. V lost 0 bases, J lost 2 bases, and 16 bases lay in between. Per germline, CDR1 MNHNS and CDR2 SASEGT. The sequenced part of the CDR3 DNA is TGTGCCAGCAGTGAAGCGCCCACTAGTATTTCGCAAGAGACC. Translating it yields CASSEAPTSISQET. In full, the CDR3 reads CASSEAPTSISQETQYF.

This clone was counted at least ten times. The read ends 3 residues shy of where the CDR3 ends; the end is completed using the germline J gene. The chain carries TRBV4-1 and TRBJ2-7, with 7 bases matching TRBD1. Looked up from germline, CDR1 is MGHRA and CDR2 is YSYEKL. This CDR3 is built from 16 residues. J gave up 3 bases and V 4 bases, and 12 bases lay outside the gene matches. CDR3 DNA, as far as it was read: TGCGCCAGCAGCCGAGAGCCCGGGACAGACTACTACGAG. Protein: CASSREPGTDYYE. Given in full, the CDR3 is CASSREPGTDYYEQYF.